This T cell receptor beta chain was identified in a study of spatial heterogeneity in lung cancer (dated by TCRdb to between 2017 and 2020). For the wider study: More beta-chain than alpha-chain transcripts were consistently detected, likely reflecting higher beta-chain transcript abundance. Nonsynonymous mutation counts, determined by whole-exome sequencing of tumor tissue, were related to TCR repertoire features. In the raw uncorrected reads, each unique combination of TCR and UMI appeared on average more than ten times. The study quantitatively compared TCR alpha and beta repertoires across multiple tumor regions, matched nontumor lung and blood in non-small cell lung cancer. At surgery, both alpha and beta chains were TCR-sequenced in about 200 tumor regions, approximately 64 matched nontumor lung samples and a few dozen PBMC samples.

Worth noting for this clonotype: The clone's antigen remains unknown. The sample holds no much larger clone one base away, and base qualities are not on file.

Libraries were made using 5' RACE. This sample was sequenced with a NextSeq 500. In the TCR library protocol, a unique molecular identifier was attached to each TCR cDNA molecule so that PCR and sequencing errors could be corrected. In the source study's methods: Decombinator tools were used for TCR identification, UMI-based error correction and CDR3 extraction. Expanded TCRs were defined as those above a frequency of 2 per 1,000, corresponding to the top 1% of the tumor frequency distribution. Each repertoire was subsampled 100 times to 5,000 TCRs, after which Renyi diversity was computed with the R vegan package. CDR3 similarity networks were built from amino acid triplet string-kernel similarity, connecting CDR3s with pairwise similarity above 0.82. Clones were called with MiXCR by TCRdb after fastp trimmed the public reads at Q25, and only in-frame beta chains were retained. Identical CDR3 protein sequences are pooled into one entry, listed with their most common genes and DNA. The V and J calls, along with clone size, are taken from TCRdb and not from the paper's own processing. For this sample there are tens of thousands of distinct CDR3 sequences; 10% to 15% appear just once. Together, the top ten hold 4.6% of the sample.

This specimen's time point label, interpreted: sample taken at primary tumor resection. TCR sequencing used whole RNA extracted from tumor and nontumor lung tissue, or from cryopreserved PBMC samples, without cell sorting. The donors were some 72 patients from the lung TRACERx cohort who had early-stage, untreated non-small cell lung cancer. Patients were selected for TCR sequencing only if sufficient RNA was available from at least two tumor regions. From the cysteine through the phenylalanine, the CDR3 covers 14 amino acids. Of the read, only the CDR3 DNA is kept; its 42 bases are in frame from base 1. At the junction V is shortened by 9 bases and J by 4 bases, with 15 bases in between. The germline V gene (reference sequence) yields MNHNY for CDR1 and SVGAGI for CDR2. The paper's findings and limits, for the study overall: Ubiquitous expanded tumor TCRs showed up in blood more often at tumor resection than at routine follow-up. Confirming at a functional level the hypothesis that regional TCRs recognize regional mutations was considered to require additional single-cell paired TCR alpha and beta sequencing.

The sequence joins TRBV6-6 to TRBJ2-2; TRBD1 could be the D gene, as 5 bases match. The sample here was PBMCs, taken at surgery. This TCR was recovered from a male donor with early-stage non-small cell lung cancer. The DNA sequence is as follows: TGTGCCAGTACCACCCGACAGTTCACCGGGGAGCTGTTTTTT. Its coded protein is CASTTRQFTGELFF.